The clone carrying this T cell receptor beta chain was observed at least ten times. Via MiXCR, TCRdb re-called the RT-PCR reads, giving one row per CDR3 protein. The sample shows about 680,000 distinct CDR3 sequences, approximately 15% of them seen only once. V gave up 1 base and J gave up 11 bases, with 11 bases separating them. Germline V CDR1 and CDR2: SQVTM, ANQGSEA. CDR3 length equals 11 residues. The sequenced material came from memory CD4+ T cells from blood. The V gene is TRBV29-1, the J gene TRBJ1-2; D gene uncertain. The receptor was isolated from a female donor in good health, serving as a healthy control. The CDR3 here is CSVEGDFPYTF. Here the CDR3 DNA reads TGCAGCGTTGAAGGGGATTTTCCGTACACCTTC.